This entry concerns a single T cell receptor (beta chain). Its specificity is not known. Clones were read by immunoSEQ multiplex PCR, and TCRdb kept only the in-frame ones, dropping some. Here the sample spans over 100,000 clones, 80% to 95% being singletons. This sample stems from a study of graft-versus-host responses after intestinal transplantation. Overall study context: All recipients were given anti-thymocyte globulin induction, and tacrolimus and steroids were then administered for around three years.

Study findings and constraints: Some patients had graft-donor T cell macrochimerism. In their allografts, the ratios of graft-versus-host to host-versus-graft T cell clones were high.

CDR1 and CDR2 (germline): SGHRS, YFSETQ. The CDR3 totals 18 residues. V shed 5 bases and J 0 bases; nucleotides not matched to a gene: 9. This receptor was taken from a human donor who received an intestinal transplant. Sample: unstimulated CD4+ T cells sorted from spleen or lymph node cells, taken before intestinal transplant. The chain uses TRBV5-1 and TRBJ2-7; 15 nucleotides line up with TRBD2. CDR3 amino acids: CASSSGLAGGFSSYEQYF. CDR3 in DNA: TGCGCCAGCAGTTCGGGACTAGCGGGAGGTTTCAGCTCCTACGAGCAGTACTTC.